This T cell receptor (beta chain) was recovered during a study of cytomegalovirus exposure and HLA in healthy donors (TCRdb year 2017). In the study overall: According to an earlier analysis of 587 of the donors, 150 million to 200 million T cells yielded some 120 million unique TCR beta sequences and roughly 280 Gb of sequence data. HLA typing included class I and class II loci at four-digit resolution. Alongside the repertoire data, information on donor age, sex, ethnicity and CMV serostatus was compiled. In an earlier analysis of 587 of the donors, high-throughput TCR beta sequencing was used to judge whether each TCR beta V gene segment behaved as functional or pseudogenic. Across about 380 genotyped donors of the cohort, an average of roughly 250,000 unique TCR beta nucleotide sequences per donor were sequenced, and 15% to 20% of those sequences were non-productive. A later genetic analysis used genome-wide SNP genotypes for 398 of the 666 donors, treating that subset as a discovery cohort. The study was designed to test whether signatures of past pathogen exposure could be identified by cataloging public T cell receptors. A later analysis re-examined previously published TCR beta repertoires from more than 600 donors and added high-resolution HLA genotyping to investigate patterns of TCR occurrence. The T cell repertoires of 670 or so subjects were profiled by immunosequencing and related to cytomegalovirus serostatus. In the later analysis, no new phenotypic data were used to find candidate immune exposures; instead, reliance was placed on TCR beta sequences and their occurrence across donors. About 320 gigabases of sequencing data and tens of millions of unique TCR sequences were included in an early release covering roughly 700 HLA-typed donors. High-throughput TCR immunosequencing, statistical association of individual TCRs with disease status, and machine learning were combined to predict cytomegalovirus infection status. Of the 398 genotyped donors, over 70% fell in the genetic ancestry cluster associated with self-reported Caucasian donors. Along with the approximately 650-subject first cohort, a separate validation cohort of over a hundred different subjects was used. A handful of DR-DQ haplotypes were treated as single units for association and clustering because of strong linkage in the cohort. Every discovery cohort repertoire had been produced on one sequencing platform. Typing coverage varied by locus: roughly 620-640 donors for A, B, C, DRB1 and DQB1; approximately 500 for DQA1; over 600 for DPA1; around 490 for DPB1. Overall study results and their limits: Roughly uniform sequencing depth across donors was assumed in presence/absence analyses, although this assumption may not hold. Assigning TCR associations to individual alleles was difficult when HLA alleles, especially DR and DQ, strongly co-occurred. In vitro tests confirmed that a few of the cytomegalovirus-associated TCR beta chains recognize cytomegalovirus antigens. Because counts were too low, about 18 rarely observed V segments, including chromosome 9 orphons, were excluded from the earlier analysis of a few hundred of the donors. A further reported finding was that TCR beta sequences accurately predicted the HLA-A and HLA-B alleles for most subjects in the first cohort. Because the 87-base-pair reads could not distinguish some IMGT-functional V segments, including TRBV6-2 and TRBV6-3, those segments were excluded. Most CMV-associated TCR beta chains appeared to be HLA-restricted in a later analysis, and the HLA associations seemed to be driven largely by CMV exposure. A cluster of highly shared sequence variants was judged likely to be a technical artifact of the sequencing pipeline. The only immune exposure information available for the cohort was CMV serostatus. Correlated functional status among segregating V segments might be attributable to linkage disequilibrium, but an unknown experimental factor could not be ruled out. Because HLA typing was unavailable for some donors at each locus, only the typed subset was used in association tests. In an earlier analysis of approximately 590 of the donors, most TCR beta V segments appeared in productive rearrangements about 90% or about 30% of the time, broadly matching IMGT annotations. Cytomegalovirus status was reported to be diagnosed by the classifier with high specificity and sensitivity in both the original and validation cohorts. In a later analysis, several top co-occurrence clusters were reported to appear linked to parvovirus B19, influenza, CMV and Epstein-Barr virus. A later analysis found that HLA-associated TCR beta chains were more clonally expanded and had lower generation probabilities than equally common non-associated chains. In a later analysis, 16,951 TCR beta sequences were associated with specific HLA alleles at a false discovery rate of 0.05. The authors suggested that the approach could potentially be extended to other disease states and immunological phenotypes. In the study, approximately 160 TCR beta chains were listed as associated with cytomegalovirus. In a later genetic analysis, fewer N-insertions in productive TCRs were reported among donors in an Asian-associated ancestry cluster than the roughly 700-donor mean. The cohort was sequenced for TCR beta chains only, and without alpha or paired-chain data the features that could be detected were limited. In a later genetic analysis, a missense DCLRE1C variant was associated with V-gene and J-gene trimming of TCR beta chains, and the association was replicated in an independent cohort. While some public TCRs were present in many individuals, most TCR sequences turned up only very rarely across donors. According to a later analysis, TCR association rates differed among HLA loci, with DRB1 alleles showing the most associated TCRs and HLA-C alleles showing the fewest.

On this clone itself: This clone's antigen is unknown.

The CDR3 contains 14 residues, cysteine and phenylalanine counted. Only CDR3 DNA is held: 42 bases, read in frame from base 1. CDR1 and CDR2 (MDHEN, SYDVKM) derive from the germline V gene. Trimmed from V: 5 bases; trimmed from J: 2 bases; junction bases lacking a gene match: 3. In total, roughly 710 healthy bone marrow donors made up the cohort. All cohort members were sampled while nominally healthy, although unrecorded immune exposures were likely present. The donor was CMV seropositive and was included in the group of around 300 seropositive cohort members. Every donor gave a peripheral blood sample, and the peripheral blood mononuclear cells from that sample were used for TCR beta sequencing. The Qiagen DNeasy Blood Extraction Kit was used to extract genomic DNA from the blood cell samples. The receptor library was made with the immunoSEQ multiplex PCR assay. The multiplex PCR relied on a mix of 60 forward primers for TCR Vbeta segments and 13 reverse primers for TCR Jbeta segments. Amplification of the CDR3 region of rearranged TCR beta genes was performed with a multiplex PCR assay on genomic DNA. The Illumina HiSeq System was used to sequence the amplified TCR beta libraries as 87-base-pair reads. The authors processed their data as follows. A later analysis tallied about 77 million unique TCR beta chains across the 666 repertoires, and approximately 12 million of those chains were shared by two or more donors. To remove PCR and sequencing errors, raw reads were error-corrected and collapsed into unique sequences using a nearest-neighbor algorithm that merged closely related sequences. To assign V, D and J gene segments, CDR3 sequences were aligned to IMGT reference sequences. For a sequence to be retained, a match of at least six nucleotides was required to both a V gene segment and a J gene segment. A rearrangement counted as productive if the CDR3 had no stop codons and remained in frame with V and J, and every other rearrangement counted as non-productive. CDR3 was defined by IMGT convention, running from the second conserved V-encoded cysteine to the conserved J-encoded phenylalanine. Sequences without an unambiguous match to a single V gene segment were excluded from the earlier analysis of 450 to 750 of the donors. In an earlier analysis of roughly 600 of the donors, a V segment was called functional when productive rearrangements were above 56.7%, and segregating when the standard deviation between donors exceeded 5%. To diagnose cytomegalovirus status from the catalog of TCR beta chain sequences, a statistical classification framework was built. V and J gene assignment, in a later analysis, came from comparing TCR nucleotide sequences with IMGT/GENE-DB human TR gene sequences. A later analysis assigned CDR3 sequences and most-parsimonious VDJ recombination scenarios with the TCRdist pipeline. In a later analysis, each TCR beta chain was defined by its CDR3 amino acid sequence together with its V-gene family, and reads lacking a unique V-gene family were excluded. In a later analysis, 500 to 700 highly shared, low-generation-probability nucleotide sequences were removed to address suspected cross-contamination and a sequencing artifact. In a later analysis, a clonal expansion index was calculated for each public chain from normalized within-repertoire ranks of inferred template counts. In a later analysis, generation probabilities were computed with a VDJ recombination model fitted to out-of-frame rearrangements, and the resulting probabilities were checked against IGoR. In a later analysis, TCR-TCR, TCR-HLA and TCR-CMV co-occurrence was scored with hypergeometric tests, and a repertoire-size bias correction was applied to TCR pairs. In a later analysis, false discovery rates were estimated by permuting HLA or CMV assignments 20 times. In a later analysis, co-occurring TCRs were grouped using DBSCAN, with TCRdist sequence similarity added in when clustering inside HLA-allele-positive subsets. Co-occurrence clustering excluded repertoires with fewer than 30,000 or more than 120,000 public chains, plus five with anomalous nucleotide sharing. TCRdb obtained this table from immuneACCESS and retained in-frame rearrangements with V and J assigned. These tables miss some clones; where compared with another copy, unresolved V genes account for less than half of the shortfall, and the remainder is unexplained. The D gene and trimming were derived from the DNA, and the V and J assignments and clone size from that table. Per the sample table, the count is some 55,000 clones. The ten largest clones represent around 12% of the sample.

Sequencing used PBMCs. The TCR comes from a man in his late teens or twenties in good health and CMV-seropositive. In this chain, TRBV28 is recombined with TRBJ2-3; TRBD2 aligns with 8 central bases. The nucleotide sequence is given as TGTGCCAGCAGTGATAGCGGGGCCACAGATACGCAGTATTTT. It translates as CASSDSGATDTQYF.